These T cell receptor beta chains were read from a single sample in a study of cytomegalovirus exposure and HLA in healthy donors. Sequencing was performed with immunoSEQ multiplex PCR; in TCRdb, only in-frame clones are kept and a portion is missing. The data show some 65,000 clones, roughly 71% seen once. The material sequenced was PBMCs. These receptors originate from a man in his fifties in good health and CMV-seropositive. Both conserved end residues are part of each CDR3. A D gene is named only where the DNA matches it firmly. Rows give clone size only sometimes, using once, few, many, or a class for an expanded clone.

abundance,v_gene,d_gene,j_gene,len,CDR3nt,CDR3aa
-,TRBV27,-,TRBJ1-5,16,TGTGCCAGCAGTTTATCGATCCCGGTTCTAGGTCAGCCCCAGCATTTT,CASSLSIPVLGQPQHF
once,TRBV7-2,-,TRBJ1-1,12,TGTGCCAGCAGCTTTTCGGTCACTGAAGCTTTCTTT,CASSFSVTEAFF
-,TRBV7-9,TRBD1,TRBJ2-1,15,TGTGCCAGTGCCCTTCCGGGACAGTCCTACAATGAGCAGTTCTTC,CASALPGQSYNEQFF
few,TRBV5-4,TRBD1,TRBJ2-2,14,TGTGCAACTGGGACAGGGGGAAACACCGGGGAGCTGTTTTTT,CATGTGGNTGELFF
-,TRBV5-1,TRBD1,TRBJ1-1,15,TGCGCCAGCAGCGACCCTGCGGTAGGGACAGCTGAAGCTTTCTTT,CASSDPAVGTAEAFF
-,TRBV19,TRBD1,TRBJ1-4,16,TGTGCCAGTAGTATGGTCCCGGGACAGGGTGAGGAAAAACTGTTTTTT,CASSMVPGQGEEKLFF
-,TRBV27,TRBD1,TRBJ1-6,16,TGTGCCAGCAGCAACCTTCGGACAGGGCCGAATTCACCCCTCCACTTT,CASSNLRTGPNSPLHF
-,TRBV10-3,-,TRBJ1-2,15,TGTGCCATCACCCCCCGGGAGGGGAAGAACTATGGCTACACCTTC,CAITPREGKNYGYTF
-,TRBV19,-,TRBJ2-7,14,TGTGCCAGTAGTATTACTCAGGGGACCTACGAGCAGTACTTC,CASSITQGTYEQYF
-,TRBV2,TRBD1,TRBJ2-4,15,TGTGCCAGCAGTTTTGACAGGGCGTCGGCAAACATTCAGTACTTC,CASSFDRASANIQYF
-,TRBV6-1,TRBD1,TRBJ2-5,15,TGTGCCAGCAGCCCCGGACAGGGGTTCCAAGAGACCCAGTACTTC,CASSPGQGFQETQYF
-,TRBV27,-,TRBJ2-5,16,TGTGCCAGCAGACCCTCGGGGGTAGGGGTCCAAGAGACCCAGTACTTC,CASRPSGVGVQETQYF
once,TRBV5-1,-,TRBJ1-2,13,TGCGCCAGCAGCTCCGGACAGCCCTATGGCTACACCTTC,CASSSGQPYGYTF
-,TRBV19,-,TRBJ2-7,12,TGTGCCAGTAGCCCAGGGTTGTACGAGCAGTACTTC,CASSPGLYEQYF
-,TRBV27,-,TRBJ2-3,12,TGTGCCAGCAGTTTAAACTCAGATACGCAGTATTTT,CASSLNSDTQYF
-,TRBV25-1,-,TRBJ2-7,13,TGTGCCAGCAGTGATCGTTTCGGGGGCGAGCAGTACTTC,CASSDRFGGEQYF
-,TRBV19,-,TRBJ2-6,19,TGTGCCAGTAGTGCCCCCACGGGACTCAGGAGCTCTGGGGCCAACGTCCTGACTTTC,CASSAPTGLRSSGANVLTF
-,TRBV28,TRBD1,TRBJ2-1,13,TGTGCCAGCAGTGTGACAGGGGCCGATGAGCAGTTCTTC,CASSVTGADEQFF
-,TRBV6-5,-,TRBJ1-2,12,TGTGCCAGCAGAACTGACACTTATGGCTACACCTTC,CASRTDTYGYTF
-,TRBV5-1,-,TRBJ2-1,16,TGCGCCAGCAGCCCGCCCAGCGTAAGAGCCTACAATGAGCAGTTCTTC,CASSPPSVRAYNEQFF
-,TRBV6-4,TRBD1,TRBJ1-2,14,TGTGCCAGCACCCCGGACAGGGCTAACTATGGCTACACCTTC,CASTPDRANYGYTF
few,TRBV19,TRBD1,TRBJ1-4,16,TGTGCCAGCCATCCGGGACAGGGGAACTTCGGAGAAAAACTGTTTTTT,CASHPGQGNFGEKLFF
few,TRBV25-1,-,TRBJ2-5,13,TGTGCCAGCAGTGTAACTAGTTCAGAGACCCAGTACTTC,CASSVTSSETQYF
-,TRBV9,-,TRBJ2-1,14,TGTGCCAGCGGCGTTGGGGCGGACTACAATGAGCAGTTCTTC,CASGVGADYNEQFF
-,TRBV30,-,TRBJ2-1,15,TGTGCCTGGAGTGTACCCAGGGGCTCCTACAATGAGCAGTTCTTC,CAWSVPRGSYNEQFF
-,TRBV25-1,TRBD1,TRBJ1-4,17,TGTGCCAGCAGTGAACGGGACAGGGTAACGACTAATGAAAAACTGTTTTTT,CASSERDRVTTNEKLFF
-,TRBV11-2,-,TRBJ2-1,19,TGTGCCAGCAGCTTAGGAGTACGGGTCGGGGGGCACCTTTACAATGAGCAGTTCTTC,CASSLGVRVGGHLYNEQFF
-,TRBV6-6,-,TRBJ1-4,14,TGTGCCAGCAGTTACTCAGGGGCTAATGAAAAACTGTTTTTT,CASSYSGANEKLFF
-,TRBV6-6,-,TRBJ2-2,14,TGTGCCAGCAGACAGGGAAGGAACACCGGGGAGCTGTTTTTT,CASRQGRNTGELFF
once,TRBV4-2,-,TRBJ1-5,13,TGTGCCAGCAGCCAGGGCGCAGATCAGCCCCAGCATTTT,CASSQGADQPQHF